These T cell receptor beta chains were read from a single sample in a study of Tregs in tolerant kidney transplant recipients. Sequencing was performed with immunoSEQ multiplex PCR; in TCRdb, only in-frame clones are kept and a portion is missing. The sample lists approximately 44,000 clones, nearly 97% seen once, with 0.37% in the top ten. What these receptors recognize is not known. Sequenced material: Tregs from blood cultured with allogeneic cells. Receptors originate from a human donor in good health. Each CDR3 is given with its conserved first and last residue. Size is stated for part of the rows, as once, few or many counts, or as a class when the clone is expanded.

>-|-|TRBV5-1
CASSRDRGNEQYF
>TRBJ2-2|once|TRBV19
CASSARRPGADTGELFF
>TRBJ1-2|-|TRBV6-1
CASSEFRGYGYTF
>TRBJ2-1|-|TRBV6-5
CASRPIRTSRPFF
>TRBJ2-6|-|TRBV2
CASRSEGGSGANVLTF
>TRBJ2-5|-|TRBV12-2
CASRSPPPIGRASEQETQYF
>TRBJ2-7|-|TRBV19
CASSIARTYEQYF
>TRBJ1-2|-|TRBV5-6
CASIRQGAGGYTF
>TRBJ1-1|-|TRBV18
CASSPPGYSEAFF
>TRBJ2-2|-|TRBV6-5
CASRRDRGTGELFF
>TRBJ1-4|-|TRBV7-9
CASSPRHTLKGEKLFF
>TRBJ2-1|-|TRBV9
CASSMGQIYNEQFF
>TRBJ1-4|-|TRBV5-6
CASQFGGEKLFF
>TRBJ2-2|-|TRBV11-3
CASSSQGANTGELFF
>TRBJ2-7|-|TRBV6-5
CASSPGLAPFGEQYF
>TRBJ1-5|-|TRBV2
CASSRLRTGGINSNQPQHF
>TRBJ1-5|-|TRBV19
CASSIGRPGNNQPQHF
>TRBJ2-2|-|TRBV11-2
CASSFYPGFTGELFF
>TRBJ2-7|-|TRBV25-1
CASSELLAGDSYEQYF
>TRBJ2-1|-|TRBV18
CASSPAGYEQFF
>TRBJ1-5|-|TRBV5-1
CASSSGTGGAGNQPQHF
>TRBJ2-3|-|TRBV5-4
CASSLIGRVTDTQYF
>TRBJ2-4|once|TRBV5-4
CASSRPGLAGGPDIQYF
>TRBJ2-3|once|TRBV7-9
CASSLETGLRTDTQYF
>TRBJ1-5|-|TRBV19
CASTDFGNQPQHF
>TRBJ2-5|-|TRBV7-2
CASSLVIAGPQETQYF
>TRBJ2-3|-|TRBV5-1
CASSSARAGTQYF
>TRBJ1-1|once|TRBV19
CASSQGVYTEAFF
>TRBJ1-3|-|TRBV10-3
CAISRQGVGNTIYF
>TRBJ1-1|-|TRBV6-5
CASSYSAGIRDTEAFF
>TRBJ1-4|-|TRBV6-6
CASTGYEEEKLFF
>TRBJ1-3|-|TRBV19
CASSIGRSGNTIYF
>-|-|TRBV6-5
CASRTLAGGRNEQYF
>TRBJ2-1|-|TRBV5-8
CASSFKGYSYNEQFF
>TRBJ2-1|-|TRBV23-1
CASSQCNSSGRGEQFF
>TRBJ2-2|-|TRBV10-3
CAIGGIFDGELFF
>TRBJ1-5|-|TRBV10-2
CASSRQGNQPQHF
>TRBJ2-1|-|TRBV30
CAWSQTSWREHNEQFF
>TRBJ2-2|-|TRBV2
CASSGTVGELFF
>TRBJ2-1|once|TRBV5-1
CASSLDPYNEQFF
>TRBJ1-2|-|TRBV14
CASSRTGPTGGGYTF
>TRBJ2-1|-|TRBV10-1
CASSGLRDSTYNEQFF
>TRBJ2-7|-|TRBV6-5
CASSLDMSSYEQYF
>TRBJ2-7|-|TRBV2
CASSSGGQGWYEQYF
>TRBJ1-4|-|TRBV2
CASSGNGEKLFF
>TRBJ1-1|-|TRBV9
CASSGRRGDTEAFF
>TRBJ2-3|-|TRBV5-1
CASRPAGRSTTDTQYF
>TRBJ2-3|-|TRBV5-1
CASSQGEFDTQYF
>TRBJ1-2|-|TRBV19
CASSPTAGTGGYTF
>TRBJ2-5|-|TRBV19
CASSLGVQETQYF
>TRBJ1-1|-|TRBV6-1
CAMGGRANTEAFF
>TRBJ2-7|-|TRBV5-6
CASSYSGQAQYF
>TRBJ1-1|once|TRBV6-1
CASSLTGGNTEAFF
>TRBJ2-3|-|TRBV7-3
CASTLSGGAADTQYF
>TRBJ2-1|-|TRBV7-3
CASSLWPPPSYNEQFF
>TRBJ2-3|-|TRBV7-6
CASSPTSGGHQYF
>TRBJ1-1|-|TRBV29-1
CSAPTGGTEAFF
>TRBJ2-7|-|TRBV10-1
CASSELAGAGNYEQYF
>TRBJ2-3|-|TRBV30
CAWSGWRAPDTQYF
>TRBJ2-6|-|TRBV29-1
CSVGKAGANVLTF